These 10 T cell receptor beta chains were sequenced from one sample in a study of blood T cell repertoires in COVID-19. Some clones are missing from TCRdb's copy, which holds only in-frame ones; the method was immunoSEQ multiplex PCR. Among fewer than 180,000 clones listed, approximately 88% were seen once. Sequencing was carried out using peripheral blood. Receptors originate from a man aged 65-85 years with acute or convalescent COVID-19.

The chain couples TRBV19 to TRBJ1-2; tentative D call: TRBD1 (5 bases). There are 14 residues in the CDR3. The V and J ends lost 3 bases and 7 bases respectively, with 15 bases between them. The germline V gene has CDR1 LNHDA and CDR2 SQIVND (reference sequence). The CDR3 DNA reads as TGTGCCAGTAGTATGCAAGGGGTCCTCCTTGGCTACACCTTC. Amino acids: CASSMQGVLLGYTF.

The V and J genes are TRBV6-1 and TRBJ1-3; 7 bases align to TRBD1. This CDR3 has 16 residues. Germline V gene sequence: CDR1 MNHNS, CDR2 SASEGT. With V trimmed by 2 bases and J by 4 bases, 8 bases remained unmatched. The CDR3 loop is CASSENQGGPGNTIYF. The CDR3 DNA follows: TGTGCCAGCAGTGAAAATCAGGGGGGCCCCGGAAACACCATATATTTT.

The chain is built from TRBV7-8 and TRBJ2-7; D is possibly TRBD1 (6 bases). Trimming stripped 0 bases from V and 2 bases from J, with 14 bases between. This CDR3 is 16 amino acids long. Germline CDR1 reads SGHVS; CDR2 reads FQNEAQ. The CDR3 sequence: CASSLARPGETYEQYF. The CDR3 nucleotides are TGTGCCAGCAGCTTAGCGCGGCCAGGGGAGACCTACGAGCAGTACTTC.

The rearrangement uses TRBV29-1 and TRBJ1-5, with a possible D match to TRBD1 (5 bases). The CDR3 totals 13 residues. Trimming cost V 4 bases and J 0 bases, with 7 bases left between them. CDR1 and CDR2 from the germline V gene are SQVTM and ANQGSEA. The CDR3 loop reads CSVAGGSNQPQHF. As DNA, the CDR3 is TGCAGCGTTGCGGGGGGTAGCAATCAGCCCCAGCATTTT. Supplemented by reference TRBV29-1 and TRBJ1-5, the full variable domain reads SAVISQKPSRDICQRGTSLTIQCQVDSQVTMMFWYRQQPGQSLTLIATANQGSEATYESGFVIDKFPISRPNLTFSTLTVSNMSPEDSSIYLCSVAGGSNQPQHFGDGTRLSIL.

The chain couples TRBV6-1 to TRBJ2-5, with no clear D. Judging by the DNA end, TRBJ2-7 fits better; the J call may be wrong. The CDR3 spans 11 residues. From germline, CDR1 is MNHNS and CDR2 SASEGT. CDR3 nucleotides: TGTGCCAGCAGTGAAATCCTCGAGCAGTACTTC. Translating it yields CASSEILEQYF.

The CDR3 region has the DNA TGTGCCAGCAGCCGGGACTGGGGGTCCTACGAGCAGTACTTC. Translation: CASSRDWGSYEQYF. The V gene is TRBV5-4, the J gene TRBJ2-7, with D perhaps matching TRBD2 (6 bases). V was clipped by 4 bases and J by 1 base, with 12 bases between them. Germline V CDR1 and CDR2: SGHNT, YYREEE (reference sequence). The CDR3 has 14 amino acids. Filled out from reference TRBV5-4 and TRBJ2-7, the complete variable domain reads ETGVTQSPTHLIKTRGQQVTLRCSSQSGHNTVSWYQQALGQGPQFIFQYYREEENGRGNFPPRFSGLQFPNYSSELNVNALELDDSALYLCASSRDWGSYEQYFGPGTRLTVT.

This chain links TRBV19 with TRBJ2-3; 10 bases agree with TRBD2. Trimming removed 2 bases from V and 7 bases from J; junction bases left unmatched: 9. Per germline, CDR1 LNHDA and CDR2 SQIVND (reference sequence). The CDR3 consists of 16 residues. Here the CDR3 DNA reads TGTGCCAGTAGTATAATTGGACTAGCGGATGCTAATACGCAGTATTTT. Its translation is CASSIIGLADANTQYF.

V usage is TRBV2 and J usage is TRBJ2-2; TRBD2 is a possible D gene (6 bases). Germline CDR1 SNHLY, CDR2 FYNNEI. This CDR3 is 13 amino acids long. Trimming took off 6 bases at V and 6 bases at J, with 11 bases between the two ends. The CDR3 sequence is CASRGDFPGELFF. As DNA, the CDR3 is TGTGCCAGCAGAGGGGACTTTCCCGGGGAGCTGTTTTTT.

This sequence joins TRBV6-5 and TRBJ1-5; maybe TRBD1 (5 bases). Germline-derived CDR1 and CDR2 are MNHEY and SVGAGI. The V gene lost 6 bases and the J gene lost 3 bases, with 15 bases spanning the gap. This CDR3 has 15 residues. The CDR3 sequence is CASSQGRGINQPQHF. The CDR3, as DNA: TGTGCCAGCAGCCAAGGCCGGGGGATCAATCAGCCCCAGCATTTT.

This chain connects TRBV3-1 (or the pseudogene TRBV3-2) to TRBJ2-1; D might be TRBD2 (7 bases). This CDR3 has 16 amino acids. Germline loops: CDR1 LGHDT, CDR2 YNNKEL (reference sequence). Trimming removed 5 bases from V and 7 bases from J, with 21 bases in between. CDR3: CASSGPKAGDRNEQFF. In nucleotides, the CDR3 is TGTGCCAGCAGCGGGCCGAAGGCGGGAGACAGGAATGAGCAGTTCTTC.